These 30 T cell receptor beta chains originate from one sample sequenced in a study of control samples from healthy donors and cancer patients (dated by TCRdb to 2018 to 2020). The library came from the immunoSEQ multiplex PCR assay. Here the immuneACCESS table is served through TCRdb, limited to in-frame sequences with V and J called. Missing clones are a known gap in these copies; in checked studies unresolved V genes cover under half, and the rest lacks a known reason. Across this sample there are roughly 80,000 clones, with 88% seen only once. The ten largest account for around 6% of the sample. The specimen was blood. Receptor source: a woman aged 50 to 60 in good health.

This rearrangement joins TRBV11-2 to TRBJ2-3; 9 bases are shared with TRBD1. The CDR3 loop spans 19 amino acids. The V and J ends lost 0 bases and 2 bases, in that order; junction bases with no gene match: 12. Germline CDR1 SGHAT, CDR2 FQNNGV. In DNA form, the CDR3 reads TGTGCCAGCAGCTTAGATCGACCGGGACAGGGTAAATTCACAGATACGCAGTATTTT. This translates into CASSLDRPGQGKFTDTQYF.

The chain links TRBV4-1 to TRBJ2-3; TRBD2 matches at 11 bases. Germline V lookup: CDR1 MGHRA, CDR2 YSYEKL. V shed 6 bases and J 6 bases; nucleotides not matched to a gene: 14. There are 17 residues in the CDR3. This CDR3 is CASSHTFSGGARDTQYF. CDR3 sequence (DNA): TGCGCCAGCAGTCATACCTTTAGCGGGGGGGCCAGGGATACGCAGTATTTT.

The V and J genes are TRBV27 and TRBJ1-1; no definite D call. V lost 3 bases and J lost 1, with 12 bases in between. CDR1 MNHEY and CDR2 SMNVEV come from the germline V gene (reference sequence). CDR3 length equals 15 residues. The CDR3 loop is CASSLGGPPNTEAFF. CDR3 nucleotide sequence: TGTGCCAGCAGTTTGGGAGGACCGCCGAACACTGAAGCTTTCTTT.

This chain connects TRBV3-1 (or the pseudogene TRBV3-2) to TRBJ1-4; 9 bases align to TRBD1. This CDR3 has 15 amino acids. Germline CDR1 LGHDT, CDR2 YNNKEL (reference sequence). Trimming cost V 1 base and J 7 bases; bases outside gene matches: 4. In DNA form, the CDR3 reads TGTGCCAGCAGCCAAGTGGGGACAGGGTCTGAAAAACTGTTTTTT. Translated: CASSQVGTGSEKLFF.

This rearrangement joins TRBV3-1 (or the pseudogene TRBV3-2) to TRBJ1-5; tentatively, D is TRBD1 (5 bases). The CDR3 covers 14 residues. V lost 4 bases and J 5 bases, leaving 12 bases between the germline ends. CDR1 is LGHDT and CDR2 is YNNKEL in the germline V gene (reference sequence). CDR3 sequence: CASSPRVWYQPQHF. The CDR3 region has the DNA TGTGCCAGCAGCCCCAGGGTTTGGTATCAGCCCCAGCATTTT.

For the CDR3, the DNA is TGTGCCAGTAGTATGTCTGGGGCCAACGTCCTGACTTTC. It yields the protein CASSMSGANVLTF. The rearrangement uses TRBV19 and TRBJ2-6; D is undetermined. This CDR3 region has 13 residues. The germline V gene has CDR1 LNHDA and CDR2 SQIVND (reference sequence). V dropped 3 bases and J dropped 1 base, with 1 base sitting between them.

The count of this clone is one. The chain uses TRBV19 and TRBJ1-3; D is ambiguous. This CDR3 region has 14 residues. V was pared by 6 bases and J by 0 bases, with 9 bases between. CDR1 is LNHDA and CDR2 is SQIVND in the germline V gene (reference sequence). The CDR3 DNA is TGTGCCAGTAGGGGAATATACTCTGGAAACACCATATATTTT. As protein: CASRGIYSGNTIYF.

The CDR3 here is CASSVDLQEYTIYF. The CDR3 DNA reads TGTGCCAGCAGCGTAGATCTACAGGAGTACACCATATATTTT. The chain is built from TRBV9 and TRBJ1-3; TRBD1 is a possible D gene (5 bases). The CDR3 sequence is 14 residues long. The ends were cut back, 0 bases at V and 8 bases at J, with 12 bases in the middle. Germline V lookup: CDR1 SGDLS, CDR2 YYNGEE.

The gene calls are TRBV29-1 and TRBJ2-2; D gene uncertain. CDR3 size: 12 residues. V shed 5 bases and J shed 3 bases, with 7 bases lying between them. Per the germline V gene, CDR1 is SQVTM and CDR2 is ANQGSEA. This chain's CDR3 is CSVILYTGELFF. The CDR3 DNA reads as TGCAGCGTTATATTATACACCGGGGAGCTGTTTTTT.

The chain uses TRBV6-5 and TRBJ2-2, with no clear D. The germline V and J ends were trimmed by 11 bases and 4 bases, with 14 bases remaining between them. The CDR3 spans 13 residues. Germline lookup yields CDR1 MNHEY and CDR2 SVGAGI. The CDR3 reads CASRLYATGELFF. Here the CDR3 DNA reads TGTGCCTCGCGCCTATATGCCACCGGGGAGCTGTTTTTT.

The chain carries TRBV11-2 and TRBJ2-1; D may be TRBD2 (6 bases). Germline lookup yields CDR1 SGHAT and CDR2 FQNNGV. Trimming removed 3 bases from V and 10 bases from J, with 7 bases in between. This CDR3 comprises 11 residues. This CDR3 reads CASSFGGEQFF. Here the CDR3 DNA reads TGTGCCAGCAGCTTTGGGGGGGAGCAGTTCTTC.

CDR3 region: CASSPRVAGGAEAFF. The DNA for the CDR3 is TGTGCCAGCAGCCCAAGGGTGGCGGGGGGGGCTGAAGCTTTCTTT. The chain links TRBV9 to TRBJ1-1; a weak D match, TRBD1 (5 bases). The CDR3 length is 15 residues. CDR1 SGDLS and CDR2 YYNGEE come from the germline V gene. Between the trimmed V and J ends, which lost 4 bases and 6 bases, there was a span of 19 bases.

The rearrangement joins TRBV5-8 to TRBJ1-1; D is unclear. Germline V gene sequence: CDR1 SGHTS, CDR2 YDEGEE. With 4 bases removed from V and 3 bases from J, the gap between germline ends came to 16 bases. This CDR3 has 15 residues. The CDR3, as DNA: TGTGCCAGCAGCAAGACAAAAACGGTCTACACTGAAGCTTTCTTT. Its protein product is CASSKTKTVYTEAFF.

For the CDR3, the DNA is TGTGCCAGCAGCCAAGTGGCGGGGGGTAGCGGGGCCTACAATGAGCAGTTCTTC. It yields the protein CASSQVAGGSGAYNEQFF. The chain combines TRBV3-1 (or the pseudogene TRBV3-2) with TRBJ2-1; TRBD2 agrees at 8 bases. V trimming: 1 base; J trimming: 2 bases; junction bases outside the gene matches: 10. This CDR3 comprises 18 residues. Germline V lookup: CDR1 LGHDT, CDR2 YNNKEL (reference sequence).

The chain carries TRBV5-4 and TRBJ1-2; 7 bases are shared with TRBD1. CDR1 is SGHNT and CDR2 is YYREEE in the germline V gene (reference sequence). CDR3 length: 14 amino acids. V trimming: 4 bases; J trimming: 3 bases; junction bases outside the gene matches: 6. The CDR3 DNA follows: TGTGCCAGCAGCCCAGGACAGGCCGACTATGGCTACACCTTC. As protein: CASSPGQADYGYTF. Complete variable domain (other parts from reference TRBV5-4 and TRBJ1-2): ETGVTQSPTHLIKTRGQQVTLRCSSQSGHNTVSWYQQALGQGPQFIFQYYREEENGRGNFPPRFSGLQFPNYSSELNVNALELDDSALYLCASSPGQADYGYTFGSGTRLTVV.

This chain joins TRBV27 and TRBJ1-5, with TRBD1 as a possible D gene (6 bases). The CDR3 has 15 residues. CDR1 and CDR2 from the germline V gene are MNHEY and SMNVEV (reference sequence). Trimming took 6 bases from V and 6 from J, leaving 18 bases between them. This CDR3 reads CASSLFPGQGQPQHF. DNA for the CDR3: TGTGCCAGCAGCCTATTTCCGGGACAAGGTCAGCCCCAGCATTTT.

This chain connects TRBV21-1 to TRBJ1-2. TRBV21-1 is assigned pseudogene status. This CDR3 is built from 16 residues. The CDR3 sequence: CASSKGFQGGVWGYTF. The CDR3 coding sequence is TGTGCCAGCAGCAAAGGTTTCCAGGGAGGAGTATGGGGCTACACCTTC.

The V gene is TRBV3-1 (or the pseudogene TRBV3-2), the J gene TRBJ2-1; D may be TRBD2 (5 bases). Trimming left V 2 bases short and J 7 bases short, with 9 bases between. This CDR3 is built from 13 residues. Germline-derived CDR1 and CDR2 are LGHDT and YNNKEL (reference sequence). In DNA form, the CDR3 reads TGTGCCAGCAGCCAACTACGGAGGAATGAGCAGTTCTTC. This encodes CASSQLRRNEQFF.

The chain joins TRBV9 to TRBJ1-1; no reliable D call. This CDR3 contains 13 residues. Germline V gene lookup returns CDR1 SGDLS and CDR2 YYNGEE. The V and J ends lost 4 bases and 3 bases respectively, with 10 bases between them. CDR3 sequence: CASSLREYTEAFF. In nucleotides, the CDR3 is TGTGCCAGCAGCCTTAGGGAATACACTGAAGCTTTCTTT.

This chain uses TRBV29-1 with TRBJ1-2; unclear D gene. Trimming cost V 8 bases and J 6 bases, with 13 bases left between them. CDR1 and CDR2 from the germline V gene are SQVTM and ANQGSEA. The CDR3 runs 11 residues. Written as DNA, the CDR3 is TGCAGCCTTTGGAATACACATGGCTACACCTTC. Protein: CSLWNTHGYTF.

The rearrangement joins TRBV5-1 to TRBJ2-3, with 9 bases matching TRBD2. Looked up from germline, CDR1 is SGHRS and CDR2 is YFSETQ. The ends lost 1 base at V and 0 bases at J; junction bases unmatched: 3. This CDR3 spans 16 amino acids. The CDR3 bases are TGCGCCAGCAGCTTGCAAGCGGGGGGAAGCACAGATACGCAGTATTTT. As protein: CASSLQAGGSTDTQYF.

V gene TRBV18 combines with J gene TRBJ1-1; D not resolved. Trimming pared 7 bases from V and 0 bases from J, leaving 9 bases between. Germline values: CDR1 KGHSH, CDR2 LQKENI. This CDR3 has 13 amino acids. The CDR3 is CASLDGLNTEAFF. The CDR3 region has the DNA TGTGCCAGCTTGGACGGGCTGAACACTGAAGCTTTCTTT.

The count of this clone is one. The J gene is TRBJ1-1, the V gene TRBV5-1; the D gene is possibly TRBD1 (5 bases). Deletions cut 4 bases from V and 3 bases from J, with 13 bases between. Germline loops: CDR1 SGHRS, CDR2 YFSETQ. The CDR3 has 14 residues. In DNA, the CDR3 is TGCGCCAGCAGCCCCAGGGCGTTTGACACTGAAGCTTTCTTT. It translates to CASSPRAFDTEAFF.

V is TRBV2 and J is TRBJ2-1, with no clear D. The CDR3 loop spans 13 amino acids. V was trimmed by 2 bases and J by 10 bases, leaving 12 bases between them. CDR1 is SNHLY and CDR2 is FYNNEI in the germline V gene. This CDR3 is CASSERLLGEQFF. The CDR3 nucleotides read TGTGCCAGCAGTGAAAGGCTTCTCGGAGAGCAGTTCTTC.

The J gene is TRBJ1-1, the V gene TRBV11-2; 9 positions match TRBD1. V lost 3 bases and J lost 5; bases outside the gene matches: 1. Germline V gene lookup returns CDR1 SGHAT and CDR2 FQNNGV. CDR3 length: 13 amino acids. The CDR3: CASSLTGGTEAFF. CDR3 coding DNA: TGTGCCAGCAGCTTGACAGGGGGGACTGAAGCTTTCTTT.

The J gene is TRBJ2-3, the V gene TRBV19; no clear D gene. The CDR3 runs 12 residues. The V gene lost 0 bases and the J gene lost 10 bases, with 8 bases spanning the gap. Germline-derived CDR1 and CDR2 are LNHDA and SQIVND (reference sequence). CDR3 sequence: CASSIEFGAQYF. The CDR3 nucleotides read TGTGCCAGTAGTATAGAGTTCGGTGCGCAGTATTTT.

V usage is TRBV5-1 and J usage is TRBJ2-7; no definite D call. The germline V and J ends were trimmed by 0 bases and 3 bases, with 10 bases remaining between them. CDR1 is SGHRS and CDR2 is YFSETQ in the germline V gene. The CDR3 has 14 residues. CDR3 sequence (DNA): TGCGCCAGCAGCTTGGACCCGAGCGTCTACGAGCAGTACTTC. Translation gives CASSLDPSVYEQYF.

The chain employs TRBV4-1 and TRBJ2-7; unclear D gene. The V gene's germline CDR1 is MGHRA and CDR2 YSYEKL. V lost 6 bases and J 0 bases, leaving 18 bases between the germline ends. The CDR3 is made up of 16 amino acids. Written as DNA, the CDR3 is TGCGCCAGCAGTTCAAGGACGGACGGAAGCTCCTACGAGCAGTACTTC. Translating it yields CASSSRTDGSSYEQYF.

The V and J genes are TRBV6-5 and TRBJ1-5; D gene ambiguous. Between the trimmed V and J ends, which lost 11 bases and 1 base, there was a span of 18 bases. This CDR3 has 15 residues. Looked up from germline, CDR1 is MNHEY and CDR2 is SVGAGI. CDR3 residues: CAYLWVGVSNQPQHF. The DNA for the CDR3 is TGTGCCTACCTTTGGGTGGGCGTCAGCAATCAGCCCCAGCATTTT.

This chain uses TRBV5-1 with TRBJ2-7; TRBD1 matches at 7 bases. The germline gives CDR1 SGHRS, CDR2 YFSETQ. Germline trimming cut 5 bases from V and 3 bases from J; bases unmatched to any gene: 8. The length of the CDR3 is 14 residues. The DNA of the CDR3 is TGCGCCAGCAGTTATGACAGGGTAGACTACGAGCAGTACTTC. Protein: CASSYDRVDYEQYF.